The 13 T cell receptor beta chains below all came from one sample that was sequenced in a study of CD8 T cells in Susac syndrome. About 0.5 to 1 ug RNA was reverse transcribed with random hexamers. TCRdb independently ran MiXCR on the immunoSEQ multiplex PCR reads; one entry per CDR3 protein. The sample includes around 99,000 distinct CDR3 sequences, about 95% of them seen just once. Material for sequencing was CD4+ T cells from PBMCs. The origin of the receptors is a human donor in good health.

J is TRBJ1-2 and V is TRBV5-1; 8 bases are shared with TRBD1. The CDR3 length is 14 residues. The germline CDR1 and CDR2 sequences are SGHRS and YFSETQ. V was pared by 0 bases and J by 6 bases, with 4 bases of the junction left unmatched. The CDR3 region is CASSLGQGNHGYTF. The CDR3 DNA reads TGCGCCAGCAGCTTGGGACAGGGGAACCATGGCTACACCTTC. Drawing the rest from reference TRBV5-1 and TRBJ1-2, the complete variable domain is KAGVTQTPRYLIKTRGQQVTLSCSPISGHRSVSWYQQTPGQGLQFLFEYFSETQRNKGNFPGRFSGRQFSNSRSEMNVSTLELGDSALYLCASSLGQGNHGYTFGSGTRLTVV.

The CDR3 is CASSQKADSTYEQYF. CDR3 nucleotide sequence: TGTGCCAGCAGCCAAAAGGCGGACAGTACCTACGAGCAGTACTTC. This rearrangement joins TRBV4-2 to TRBJ2-7; weak D call: TRBD1 (6 bases). Looked up from germline, CDR1 is LGHNA and CDR2 is YNFKEQ. CDR3 length equals 15 residues. The V end was cut by 2 bases, the J end by 2 bases, with 13 bases between.

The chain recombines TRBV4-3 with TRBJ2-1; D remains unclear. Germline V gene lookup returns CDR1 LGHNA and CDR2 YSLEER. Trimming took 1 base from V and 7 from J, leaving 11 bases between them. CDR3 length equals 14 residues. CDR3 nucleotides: TGCGCCAGCAGCCAAGCCGGCGTGATTAATGAGCAGTTCTTC. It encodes CASSQAGVINEQFF.

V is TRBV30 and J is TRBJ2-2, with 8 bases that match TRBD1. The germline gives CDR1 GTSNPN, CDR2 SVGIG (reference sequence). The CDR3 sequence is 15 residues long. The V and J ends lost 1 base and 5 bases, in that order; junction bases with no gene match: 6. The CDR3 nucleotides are TGTGCCTGGAGTGCATTGGGACAGGCTACCGGGGAGCTGTTTTTT. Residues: CAWSALGQATGELFF. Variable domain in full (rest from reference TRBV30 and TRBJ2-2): SQTIHQWPATLVQPVGSPLSLECTVEGTSNPNLYWYRQAAGRGLQLLFYSVGIGQISSEVPQNLSASRPQDRQFILSSKKLLLSDSGFYLCAWSALGQATGELFFGEGSRLTVL.

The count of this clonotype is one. CDR3 sequence reads: CASSPPYERDRKYF. The CDR3 DNA follows: TGTGCCAGCTCACCGCCTTATGAACGGGACAGAAAGTACTTC. V gene TRBV18 combines with J gene TRBJ2-7; 7 nucleotides line up with TRBD1. The CDR3 spans 14 residues. Germline V gives CDR1 KGHSH, CDR2 LQKENI. V lost 3 bases to trimming and J lost 11 bases; unmatched junction nucleotides: 13.

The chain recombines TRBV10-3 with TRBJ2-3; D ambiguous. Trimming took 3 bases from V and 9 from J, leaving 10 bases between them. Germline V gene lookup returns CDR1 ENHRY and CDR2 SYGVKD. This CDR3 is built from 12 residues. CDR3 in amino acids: CAISDKWGTQYF. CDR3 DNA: TGTGCCATCAGTGATAAGTGGGGAACGCAGTATTTT.

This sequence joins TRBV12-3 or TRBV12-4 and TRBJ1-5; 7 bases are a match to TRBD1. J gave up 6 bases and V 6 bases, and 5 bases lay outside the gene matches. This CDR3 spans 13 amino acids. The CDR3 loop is CASRQGNAQPQHF. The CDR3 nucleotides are TGTGCCAGCAGACAGGGGAATGCTCAGCCCCAGCATTTT.

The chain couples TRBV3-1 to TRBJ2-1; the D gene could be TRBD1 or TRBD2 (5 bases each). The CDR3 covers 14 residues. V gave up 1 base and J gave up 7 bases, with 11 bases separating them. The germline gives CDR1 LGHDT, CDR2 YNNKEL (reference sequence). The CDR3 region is CASSQGTSGNEQFF. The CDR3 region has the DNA TGTGCCAGCAGCCAAGGGACATCGGGGAATGAGCAGTTCTTC.

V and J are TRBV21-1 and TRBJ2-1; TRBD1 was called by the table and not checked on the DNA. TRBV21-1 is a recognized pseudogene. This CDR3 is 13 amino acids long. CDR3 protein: CALGRNSYNEQFF. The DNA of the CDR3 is TGTGCCCTGGGACGGAACTCCTACAATGAGCAGTTCTTC.

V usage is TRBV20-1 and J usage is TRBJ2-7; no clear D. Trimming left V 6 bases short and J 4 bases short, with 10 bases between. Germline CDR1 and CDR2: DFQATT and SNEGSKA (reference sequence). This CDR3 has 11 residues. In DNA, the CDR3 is TGCAGTGCCCCCGTTGAATACGAGCAGTACTTC. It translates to CSAPVEYEQYF.

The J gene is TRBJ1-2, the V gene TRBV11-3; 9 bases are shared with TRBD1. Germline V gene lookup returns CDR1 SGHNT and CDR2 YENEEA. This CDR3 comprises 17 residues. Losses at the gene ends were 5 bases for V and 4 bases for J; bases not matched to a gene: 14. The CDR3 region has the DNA TGTGCCAGCAGCCCGGGGGGCTGGGACAGGGCGTTCTATGGCTACACCTTC. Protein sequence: CASSPGGWDRAFYGYTF. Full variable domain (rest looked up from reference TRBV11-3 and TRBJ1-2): EAGVVQSPRYKIIEKKQPVAFWCNPISGHNTLYWYLQNLGQGPELLIRYENEEAVDDSQLPKDRFSAERLKGVDSTLKIQPAELGDSAVYLCASSPGGWDRAFYGYTFGSGTRLTVV.

The CDR3 region has the DNA TGTGCCAGCAGCTTATCAGGGGGCTATGGCTACACCTTC. It translates to CASSLSGGYGYTF. V and J are TRBV7-2 and TRBJ1-2; 7 positions match TRBD1. V was pared by 2 bases and J by 4 bases, with 1 base of the junction left unmatched. CDR3 length: 13 residues. Germline lookup yields CDR1 SGHTA and CDR2 FQGNSA.

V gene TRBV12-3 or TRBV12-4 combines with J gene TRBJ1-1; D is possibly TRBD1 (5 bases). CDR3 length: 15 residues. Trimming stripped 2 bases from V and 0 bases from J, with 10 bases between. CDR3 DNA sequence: TGTGCCAGCAGTTTAAGAAACAGGATGAACACTGAAGCTTTCTTT. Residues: CASSLRNRMNTEAFF.